This TCR beta chain appears in the sequencing data of a study of cytomegalovirus exposure and HLA in healthy donors. The V gene's germline CDR1 is SGHRS and CDR2 YFSETQ. The CDR3 contains 14 residues. The germline V and J ends were trimmed by 1 base and 7 bases, with 15 bases remaining between them. PCR amplification relied on 60 Vbeta primers (plus 13 Jbeta primers). Profiled with immunoSEQ multiplex PCR; TCRdb holds only in-frame clones, not every one. The table has more than 80,000 clones, roughly 80% seen once. This clone appeared a single time. This sequence joins TRBV5-1 and TRBJ2-7; perhaps TRBD1 as D (6 bases). What was sequenced was PBMCs. The sequence was obtained from a girl aged 2 to 9 in good health and CMV-seropositive. The CDR3: CASSLSGGAREQYF. CDR3 DNA: TGCGCCAGCAGCTTGAGTGGGGGCGCGAGGGAGCAGTACTTC.